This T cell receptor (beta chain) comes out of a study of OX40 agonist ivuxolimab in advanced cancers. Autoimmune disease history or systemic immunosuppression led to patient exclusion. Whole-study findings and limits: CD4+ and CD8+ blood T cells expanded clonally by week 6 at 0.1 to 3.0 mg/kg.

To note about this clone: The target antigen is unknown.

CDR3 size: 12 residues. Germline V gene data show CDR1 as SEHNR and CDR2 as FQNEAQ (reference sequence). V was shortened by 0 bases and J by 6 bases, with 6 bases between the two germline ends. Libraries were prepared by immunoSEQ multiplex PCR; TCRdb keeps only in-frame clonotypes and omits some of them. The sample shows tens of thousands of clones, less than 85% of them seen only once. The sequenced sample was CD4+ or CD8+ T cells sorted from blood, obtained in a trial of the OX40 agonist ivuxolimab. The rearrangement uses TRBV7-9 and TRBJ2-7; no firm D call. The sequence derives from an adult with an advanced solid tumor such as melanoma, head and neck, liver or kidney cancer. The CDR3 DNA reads TGTGCCAGCAGCTTAGCGCCCTCCGAGCAGTACTTC. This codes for CASSLAPSEQYF.